This T cell receptor (beta chain) came from a study of blood T cell repertoires in COVID-19. Across the whole study: COVID-19 samples collected from the United States, Italy and Spain covered acute and convalescent phases. Nucleic acid was either cDNA or gDNA, and it came from T cells, B-cell-depleted T cells, or PBMCs.

Germline CDR1 SGHKS, CDR2 YYEKEE (reference sequence). This CDR3 has 14 residues. With 5 bases removed from V and 5 bases from J, the gap between germline ends came to 13 bases. Authors' methods: How many nucleated cells were present was estimated from reference gene primer amplification. The protocol was immunoSEQ multiplex PCR, while the TCRdb copy is restricted to in-frame clones and leaves out a portion. D and trimming were read from the DNA, whereas the V and J calls and clone size are those reported in that table. The sample shows approximately 57,000 clones, 70% to 90% of them seen only once. The source of this sequence is a man in his forties with active COVID-19. The chain has TRBV5-5 and TRBJ1-4, with D maybe TRBD1 (6 bases). Material: peripheral blood. CDR3 sequence (DNA): TGTGCCAGCAGTCGGCAGGGGAAGAATGAAAAACTGTTTTTT. Its protein is CASSRQGKNEKLFF.